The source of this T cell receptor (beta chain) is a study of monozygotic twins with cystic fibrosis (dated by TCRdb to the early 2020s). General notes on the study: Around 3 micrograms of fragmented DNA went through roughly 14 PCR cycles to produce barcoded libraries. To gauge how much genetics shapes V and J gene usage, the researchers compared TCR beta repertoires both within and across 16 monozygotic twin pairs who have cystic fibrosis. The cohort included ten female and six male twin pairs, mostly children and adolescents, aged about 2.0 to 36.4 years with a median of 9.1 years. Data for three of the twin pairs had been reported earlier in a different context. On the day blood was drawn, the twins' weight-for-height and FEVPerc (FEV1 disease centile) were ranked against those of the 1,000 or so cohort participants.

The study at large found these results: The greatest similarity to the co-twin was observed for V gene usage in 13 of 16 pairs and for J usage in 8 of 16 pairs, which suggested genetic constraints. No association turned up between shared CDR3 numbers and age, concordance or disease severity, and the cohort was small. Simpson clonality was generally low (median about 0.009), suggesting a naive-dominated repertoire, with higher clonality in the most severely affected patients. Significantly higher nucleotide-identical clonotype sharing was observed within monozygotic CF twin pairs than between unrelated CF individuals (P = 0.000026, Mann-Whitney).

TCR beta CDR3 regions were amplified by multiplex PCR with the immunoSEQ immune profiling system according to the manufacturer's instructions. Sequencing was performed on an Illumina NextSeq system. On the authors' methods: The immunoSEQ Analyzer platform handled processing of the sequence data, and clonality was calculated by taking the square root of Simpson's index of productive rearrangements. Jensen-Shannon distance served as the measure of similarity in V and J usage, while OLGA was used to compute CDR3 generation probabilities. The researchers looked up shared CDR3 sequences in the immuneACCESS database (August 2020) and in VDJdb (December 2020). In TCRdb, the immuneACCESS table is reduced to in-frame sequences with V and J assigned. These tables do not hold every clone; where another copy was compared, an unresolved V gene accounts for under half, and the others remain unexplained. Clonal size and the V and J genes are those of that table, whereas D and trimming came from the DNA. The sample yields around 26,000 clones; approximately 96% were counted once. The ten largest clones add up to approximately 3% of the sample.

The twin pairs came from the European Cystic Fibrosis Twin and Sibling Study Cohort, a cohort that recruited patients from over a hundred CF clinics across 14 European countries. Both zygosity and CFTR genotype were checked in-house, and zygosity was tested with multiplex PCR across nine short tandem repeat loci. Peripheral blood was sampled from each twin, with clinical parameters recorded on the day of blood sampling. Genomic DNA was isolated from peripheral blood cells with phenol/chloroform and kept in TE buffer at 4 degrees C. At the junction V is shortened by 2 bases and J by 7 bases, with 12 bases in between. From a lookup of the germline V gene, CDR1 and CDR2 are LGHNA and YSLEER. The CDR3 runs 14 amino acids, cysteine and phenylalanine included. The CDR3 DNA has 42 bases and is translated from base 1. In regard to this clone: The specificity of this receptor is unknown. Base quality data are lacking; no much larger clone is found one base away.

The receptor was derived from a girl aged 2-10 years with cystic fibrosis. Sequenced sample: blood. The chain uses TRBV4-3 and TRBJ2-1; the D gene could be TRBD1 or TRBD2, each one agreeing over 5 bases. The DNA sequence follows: TGCGCCAGCAGCCAAAGAGGGGAGAGGAATGAGCAGTTCTTC. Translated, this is CASSQRGERNEQFF.